Presented here are 21 T cell receptor beta chains from one specimen sequenced in a study of identical twins. One entry per CDR3 protein, called by TCRdb with MiXCR from the 5' RACE reads. The table lists roughly 540,000 distinct CDR3 sequences, about 20% of them singletons, with about 0.99% in the top ten. These data are also associated with another study on T cells expressing NK-cell markers.

What was sequenced was CD4+ T cells sorted from blood. The receptors shown here come from a woman under 30 in good health.

V is TRBV20-1 and J is TRBJ2-2; D is undetermined. The ends were cut back, 0 bases at V and 7 bases at J, with 6 bases in the middle. CDR3 length: 12 amino acids. Germline-derived CDR1 and CDR2 are DFQATT and SNEGSKA (reference sequence). In nucleotides, the CDR3 is TGCAGTGCTAGAGATCATATCGGGGAGCTGTTTTTT. The encoded protein is CSARDHIGELFF.

CDR3 nucleotide sequence: TGCAGTGCTATAGGACAGGGCCGGAGGGGCGAGCAGTACTTC. Translated, it gives CSAIGQGRRGEQYF. V gene TRBV20-1 combines with J gene TRBJ2-7; 8 nucleotides line up with TRBD1. The V gene's germline CDR1 is DFQATT and CDR2 SNEGSKA (reference sequence). V gave up 4 bases and J gave up 6 bases; unmatched junction bases: 11. The CDR3 consists of 14 residues.

The table lists this clonotype with a count of one. V usage is TRBV5-1 and J usage is TRBJ2-1, with TRBD2 matching 7 bases. There are 14 residues in the CDR3. The germline V gene has CDR1 SGHRS and CDR2 YFSETQ. After removal of 8 bases from V and 0 bases from J, the junction contained 5 bases not matched to a gene. In nucleotides, the CDR3 is TGCGCCAGTATGTCGGGGGGCTCCTACAATGAGCAGTTCTTC. This sequence encodes CASMSGGSYNEQFF.

The sample holds many counts of this clonotype. CDR3 DNA sequence: TGTGCCAGCGGCTCTCTGAGAAATGGAGGGGAAAAACTGTTTTTT. It is translated as CASGSLRNGGEKLFF. The chain has TRBV5-6 and TRBJ1-4, with D uncertain. V dropped 7 bases and J dropped 8 bases, with 21 bases sitting between them. Germline loops: CDR1 SGHDT, CDR2 YYEEEE. This CDR3 is built from 15 residues.

The table lists this clonotype with a count of one. This rearrangement joins TRBV9 to TRBJ1-1; tentative D call: TRBD1 (5 bases). The CDR3 has 16 amino acids. V gave up 0 bases and J gave up 4 bases, with 16 bases separating them. CDR1 SGDLS and CDR2 YYNGEE come from the germline V gene. CDR3 in amino acids: CASSVAGGTYSTEAFF. CDR3 DNA sequence: TGTGCCAGCAGCGTAGCTGGGGGGACCTATTCCACTGAAGCTTTCTTT. Based on the CDR3 plus reference TRBV9 and TRBJ1-1, the full variable domain is DSGVTQTPKHLITATGQRVTLRCSPRSGDLSVYWYQQSLDQGLQFLIQYYNGEERAKGNILERFSAQQFPDLHSELNLSSLELGDSALYFCASSVAGGTYSTEAFFGQGTRLTVV.

In this sample, this clonotype turned up many times. V is TRBV29-1 and J is TRBJ1-4; TRBD1 matches 10 bases. The germline gives CDR1 SQVTM, CDR2 ANQGSEA. V lost 5 bases and J lost 10; bases outside the gene matches: 10. The CDR3 is 14 residues long. CDR3 sequence: CSVRWTGGIRKLFF. In DNA form, the CDR3 reads TGCAGCGTTCGCTGGACAGGGGGGATAAGAAAACTGTTTTTT.

V and J are TRBV3-1 and TRBJ1-5; D is uncertain. Germline V gene data show CDR1 as LGHDT and CDR2 as YNNKEL (reference sequence). V lost 0 bases, J lost 7 bases, and 16 bases lay in between. CDR3 length: 16 amino acids. The CDR3 DNA follows: TGTGCCAGCAGCCAAGAAGGAGGTGTAGGCGGGCAGCCCCAGCATTTT. Protein: CASSQEGGVGGQPQHF.

This clonotype was picked up many times. At one of its ends the junction is not consistent with the germline gene, which may arise from a read error. The chain recombines TRBV11-2 with TRBJ1-1; no clear D gene. The CDR3 sequence is 12 residues long. In germline, CDR1 is SGHAT, CDR2 FQNNGV. Here the CDR3 reads CASSLGLTEAFF. For the CDR3, the DNA is TGTGCCAGCAGTTTAGGTCTCACTGAAGCTTTCTTT.

The rearrangement uses TRBV7-9 and TRBJ1-1; no clear D gene. The CDR3 is made up of 12 amino acids. CDR1 is SEHNR, CDR2 FQNEAQ, per germline (reference sequence). Trimming stripped 5 bases from V and 8 bases from J, with 12 bases between. The CDR3 protein is CASSVAAGEAFF. Written as DNA, the CDR3 is TGTGCCAGCAGCGTTGCGGCAGGAGAAGCTTTCTTT.

This clonotype appeared once. The V call is TRBV7-7, the J call TRBJ2-1; TRBD1 might be the D (5 bases). Deletions cut 4 bases from V and 7 bases from J, with 14 bases between. The CDR3 totals 14 residues. Germline loops: CDR1 SSHAT, CDR2 FNYEAQ (reference sequence). The CDR3 DNA reads TGTGCCAGCAGCTCTGGGGCTGCTGGGAATGAGCAGTTCTTC. Amino acids: CASSSGAAGNEQFF.

Details on this clonotype: The conserved final phenylalanine or tryptophan is absent from the CDR3, which likely points to a read error. The chain uses TRBV29-1 and TRBJ1-2; D is unresolved. The germline V gene encodes CDR1 SQVTM and CDR2 ANQGSEA. The CDR3 contains 12 residues. The V end was cut by 3 bases, the J end by 8 bases, with 13 bases between. CDR3 region: CSVEDANRGYTL. The CDR3 DNA is TGCAGCGTTGAGGATGCGAATCGCGGCTACACCTTG.

This clonotype was counted between two and nine times. This sequence joins TRBV7-9 and TRBJ2-5, with 9 bases aligning to TRBD1. Germline values: CDR1 SEHNR, CDR2 FQNEAQ (reference sequence). The CDR3 spans 13 residues. The trim removed 4 bases at V and 4 bases at J, leaving 1 base unmatched. The CDR3 sequence is CASSWGQGETQYF. The CDR3 DNA reads as TGTGCCAGCAGCTGGGGACAGGGAGAGACCCAGTACTTC.

The chain joins TRBV11-2 to TRBJ2-7; possibly TRBD1 for D (7 bases). CDR1 and CDR2 (germline): SGHAT, FQNNGV. The CDR3 totals 17 residues. V was clipped by 1 base and J by 3 bases, with 19 bases between them. The CDR3 bases are TGTGCCAGCAGCTTAGGCCGAGTCGGCAGGGGGGTCTACGAGCAGTACTTC. This codes for CASSLGRVGRGVYEQYF.

At least ten counts were recorded for this clonotype. This chain joins TRBV29-1 and TRBJ1-2; TRBD1 might be the D (6 bases). V lost 2 bases and J 5 bases, leaving 15 bases between the germline ends. Germline loops: CDR1 SQVTM, CDR2 ANQGSEA. The CDR3 consists of 14 residues. The CDR3 DNA is TGCAGCGTTGAAAGGGGGGCTGAGGAGTATGGCTACACCTTC. It is translated as CSVERGAEEYGYTF.

This clonotype came up a few times. V is TRBV9 and J is TRBJ1-2; D gene unclear. V lost 0 bases and J 5 bases, leaving 11 bases between the germline ends. The CDR3 is 14 amino acids. Per germline, CDR1 SGDLS and CDR2 YYNGEE. The CDR3, as DNA: TGTGCCAGCAGCGTAGGGTACAGTGAGTATGGCTACACCTTC. Its protein product is CASSVGYSEYGYTF.

This clonotype has more than one count but fewer than ten. The rearrangement joins TRBV9 to TRBJ1-2, with 11 bases that match TRBD1. CDR3 length: 18 residues. Germline lookup yields CDR1 SGDLS and CDR2 YYNGEE. The trim removed 0 bases at V and 2 bases at J, leaving 9 bases unmatched. DNA of the CDR3: TGTGCCAGCAGCGTAGGTCGTCGGGGACAGGGGGTCAACTATGGCTACACCTTC. Translated: CASSVGRRGQGVNYGYTF.

This clonotype was seen once. J is TRBJ2-3 and V is TRBV2; TRBD1 matches 8 bases. V shed 4 bases, J shed 3 bases, and the junction held 6 bases outside the gene matches. The CDR3 consists of 15 residues. Germline assignment: CDR1 SNHLY and CDR2 FYNNEI. The DNA for the CDR3 is TGTGCCAGCAGTGGAGGACAGGGATCGACAGATACGCAGTATTTT. Its protein is CASSGGQGSTDTQYF.

V is TRBV12-3 or TRBV12-4 and J is TRBJ2-7, with 10 bases fitting TRBD1. V shed 6 bases and J 5 bases; nucleotides not matched to a gene: 4. The CDR3 has 13 residues. The DNA for the CDR3 is TGTGCCAGCAGACCGGGACAGGGGAACGAGCAGTACTTC. Amino acids: CASRPGQGNEQYF.

A few counts support this clonotype. J is TRBJ1-1 and V is TRBV5-1; 7 positions agree with TRBD1. The CDR3 totals 15 residues. J gave up 1 base and V 1 base, and 4 bases lay outside the gene matches. Germline CDR1 SGHRS, CDR2 YFSETQ. CDR3 coding DNA: TGCGCCAGCAGCTTGAGGCCAGGGGGGAACACTGAAGCTTTCTTT. As protein: CASSLRPGGNTEAFF.

V and J are TRBV6-5 and TRBJ2-7; the match to TRBD1 covers 8 bases. The CDR3 spans 15 residues. Germline CDR1 MNHEY, CDR2 SVGAGI. The J segment lost 3 bases and the V segment lost 2 bases, leaving 6 bases of the junction unmatched. CDR3 in amino acids: CASSYRRGLDYEQYF. CDR3 coding DNA: TGTGCCAGCAGTTACCGCAGGGGGCTCGACTACGAGCAGTACTTC.

The CDR3 region is CASEPDLAKNIQYF. CDR3 nucleotides: TGTGCCAGCGAACCAGACCTAGCCAAAAACATTCAGTACTTC. The chain employs TRBV7-9 and TRBJ2-4; D uncertain. V gave up 8 bases and J gave up 0 bases, with 11 bases separating them. The CDR3 has 14 amino acids. The V gene's germline CDR1 is SEHNR and CDR2 FQNEAQ (reference sequence).